These 22 T cell receptor beta chains were all obtained from the same sample, sequenced in a study. TCRdb itself ran the 5' RACE reads through MiXCR, one entry per CDR3 protein. The table shows tens of thousands of distinct CDR3 sequences, with approximately 17% occurring only once. Sequencing used naive CD4+ T cells sorted from a lymph node. Subset: naive CD4+ T cells, CD4+CD45RA+CD25-. The source of these receptors is a female donor with breast cancer.

This clonotype was found many times. V and J are TRBV20-1 and TRBJ1-6, with D possibly being TRBD1 (6 bases). V dropped 3 bases and J dropped 10 bases, with 22 bases sitting between them. The length of the CDR3 is 16 residues. Germline V CDR1 and CDR2: DFQATT, SNEGSKA (reference sequence). The CDR3, as DNA: TGCAGTGCTAGGAAAAGCCCGGACAGTTCCGAATCACCCCTCCACTTT. Translation gives CSARKSPDSSESPLHF.

Details on this clonotype: This may be a read error: a much more frequent sequence differs by one nucleotide. The conserved final phenylalanine or tryptophan is absent from the CDR3, which likely points to a read error. J is TRBJ1-2 and V is TRBV6-5, with 7 bases identical to TRBD1. Germline lookup yields CDR1 MNHEY and CDR2 SVGAGI. With 6 bases clipped from V and 10 bases from J, the junction kept 11 bases outside the gene matches. This CDR3 comprises 13 residues. CDR3 amino acids: CASRPGGAGSYTL. In DNA form, the CDR3 reads TGTGCCAGCAGGCCAGGGGGGGCGGGGTCCTACACCCTC.

The chain joins TRBV7-9 to TRBJ1-5; 8 nucleotides align to TRBD1. Trimming cost V 3 bases and J 2 bases; bases outside gene matches: 0. This CDR3 is 14 amino acids long. Germline V gene sequence: CDR1 SEHNR, CDR2 FQNEAQ (reference sequence). Here the CDR3 reads CASSLGQGNQPQHF. The CDR3 DNA reads TGTGCCAGCAGCTTGGGACAGGGCAATCAGCCCCAGCATTTT.

V is TRBV7-3 and J is TRBJ2-3, with 7 bases lining up with TRBD2. The V and J ends lost 1 base and 6 bases, in that order; junction bases with no gene match: 4. Germline-derived CDR1 and CDR2 are SGHTA and FQGTGA. The CDR3 loop spans 14 amino acids. Here the CDR3 DNA reads TGTGCCAGCAGCTTAAAGACTAGCCACGATACGCAGTATTTT. This translates into CASSLKTSHDTQYF.

The genes are TRBV5-1 and TRBJ2-5, with 12 nucleotides matching TRBD1. The germline gives CDR1 SGHRS, CDR2 YFSETQ. This CDR3 is built from 16 residues. V dropped 4 bases and J dropped 0; count of bases not matched to a gene: 4. The DNA for the CDR3 is TGCGCCAGCAGCGGGGACAGGGGGCTGTACCAAGAGACCCAGTACTTC. Its translation: CASSGDRGLYQETQYF.

This clonotype was recorded at least ten times. V and J are TRBV5-1 and TRBJ1-1; D remains ambiguous. V dropped 7 bases and J dropped 2 bases, with 9 bases sitting between them. Germline V gene lookup returns CDR1 SGHRS and CDR2 YFSETQ. This CDR3 comprises 12 residues. The CDR3 is CASRASNTEAFF. The CDR3 bases are TGCGCCAGCCGGGCCAGCAACACTGAAGCTTTCTTT. Complete variable domain (other parts from reference TRBV5-1 and TRBJ1-1): KAGVTQTPRYLIKTRGQQVTLSCSPISGHRSVSWYQQTPGQGLQFLFEYFSETQRNKGNFPGRFSGRQFSNSRSEMNVSTLELGDSALYLCASRASNTEAFFGQGTRLTVV.

This clonotype was found a few times. CDR3 sequence reads: CASSLTGVTEAFF. CDR3 in DNA: TGTGCCAGCAGCCTCACGGGGGTCACTGAAGCTTTCTTT. The J gene is TRBJ1-1, the V gene TRBV9; maybe TRBD1 (5 bases). With 4 bases removed from V and 4 bases from J, the gap between germline ends came to 11 bases. CDR3 length equals 13 residues. CDR1 SGDLS and CDR2 YYNGEE come from the germline V gene.

The chain recombines TRBV7-2 with TRBJ2-7, with TRBD2 identical over 8 bases. Unmatched junction bases numbered 8, after V lost 5 bases and J lost 2 bases. This CDR3 has 15 amino acids. Germline lookup yields CDR1 SGHTA and CDR2 FQGNSA. The CDR3 coding sequence is TGTGCCAGCAGCCTCCCGGGACTAGGGACCTACGAGCAGTACTTC. This sequence encodes CASSLPGLGTYEQYF. Full variable domain (remainder filled in from reference TRBV7-2 and TRBJ2-7): GAGVSQSPSNKVTEKGKDVELRCDPISGHTALYWYRQSLGQGLEFLIYFQGNSAPDKSGLPSDRFSAERTGGSVSTLTIQRTQQEDSAVYLCASSLPGLGTYEQYFGPGTRLTVT.

This clonotype was seen a few times. One junction end does not reproduce the germline sequence, and a read error may be involved. The J gene is TRBJ2-1, the V gene TRBV7-3, with TRBD2 identical over 8 bases. This CDR3 has 16 amino acids. CDR1 is SGHTA and CDR2 is FQGTGA in the germline V gene. The CDR3 region has the DNA TGTACCAGCAGCTTCACTAGCGGTACCTCCTACAATGAGCAGTTCTTC. The encoded protein is CTSSFTSGTSYNEQFF. Full variable domain (outside the CDR3, taken from reference TRBV7-3 and TRBJ2-1): GAGVSQTPSNKVTEKGKYVELRCDPISGHTALYWYRQSLGQGPEFLIYFQGTGAADDSGLPNDRFFAVRPEGSVSTLKIQRTERGDSAVYLCTSSFTSGTSYNEQFFGPGTRLTVL.

For this clonotype: This may come from a read error, since a much larger clone is one base off. This chain joins TRBV12-3 or TRBV12-4 and TRBJ2-1; TRBD1 agrees at 7 bases. The CDR3 contains 16 residues. DNA of the CDR3: TGTGCCAGCAGCCTCGGGTCCAGGGGGACCTACAGTGAGCAGTTCTTC. This sequence encodes CASSLGSRGTYSEQFF.

This clonotype was picked up many times. The chain uses TRBV4-1 and TRBJ1-2; no reliable D call. From germline, CDR1 is MGHRA and CDR2 YSYEKL. CDR3 length: 14 amino acids. V shed 0 bases and J shed 6 bases, with 11 bases lying between them. CDR3 loop: CASSQDKGYHGYTF. For the CDR3, the DNA is TGCGCCAGCAGCCAAGATAAAGGGTACCATGGCTACACCTTC.

This clonotype was seen a handful of times. This sequence joins TRBV4-3 and TRBJ2-1; D ambiguous. V lost 2 bases and J lost 6, with 14 bases in between. The CDR3 runs 15 residues. Germline loops: CDR1 LGHNA, CDR2 YSLEER. Here the CDR3 DNA reads TGCGCCAGCAGCCAACCGGGCCTAAAGCGCAATGAGCAGTTCTTC. Its protein is CASSQPGLKRNEQFF.

The rearrangement uses TRBV5-1 and TRBJ1-1, with TRBD1 matching 8 bases. The CDR3 totals 16 residues. The germline V gene encodes CDR1 SGHRS and CDR2 YFSETQ. The V segment lost 4 bases and the J segment 8 bases; nucleotides outside the gene matches: 16. CDR3 region: CASSQKTRQGLAEAFF. In DNA form, the CDR3 reads TGCGCCAGCAGCCAAAAAACCCGACAGGGGCTAGCGGAAGCTTTCTTT.

This clonotype appeared many times. This chain uses TRBV7-2 with TRBJ2-3, with D hard to call. Between the trimmed V and J ends, which lost 5 bases and 0 bases, there was a span of 12 bases. CDR3 length: 15 residues. Germline CDR1 SGHTA, CDR2 FQGNSA. This CDR3 reads CASSPTSQSTDTQYF. DNA of the CDR3: TGTGCCAGCAGCCCGACTTCACAAAGCACAGATACGCAGTATTTT.

This clonotype has a count of ten or more. The rearrangement links TRBV6-5 to TRBJ2-3; 9 nucleotides line up with TRBD2. This CDR3 has 18 amino acids. Germline CDR1 and CDR2: MNHEY and SVGAGI. V dropped 2 bases and J dropped 1; count of bases not matched to a gene: 10. The CDR3 bases are TGTGCCAGCAGTTACAGAGGAGGCGGGGGGGCCGGCACAGATACGCAGTATTTT. It specifies CASSYRGGGGAGTDTQYF.

The J gene is TRBJ2-1, the V gene TRBV5-1, with D uncertain. Germline lookup yields CDR1 SGHRS and CDR2 YFSETQ. The CDR3 length is 18 residues. Trimming pared 4 bases from V and 3 bases from J, leaving 23 bases between. CDR3 sequence: CASSLHGPPVGDYNEQFF. In nucleotides, the CDR3 is TGCGCCAGCAGCCTGCATGGACCCCCGGTAGGCGACTACAATGAGCAGTTCTTC. The full variable domain, rest sourced from reference TRBV5-1 and TRBJ2-1, is KAGVTQTPRYLIKTRGQQVTLSCSPISGHRSVSWYQQTPGQGLQFLFEYFSETQRNKGNFPGRFSGRQFSNSRSEMNVSTLELGDSALYLCASSLHGPPVGDYNEQFFGPGTRLTVL.

This clonotype was recorded at least ten times. The chain employs TRBV7-3 and TRBJ2-2, with 7 bases matching TRBD2. The CDR3 sequence is 15 residues long. With 2 bases clipped from V and 7 bases from J, the junction kept 7 bases outside the gene matches. CDR1 is SGHTA and CDR2 is FQGTGA in the germline V gene. The CDR3 region is CASSLGREYGGELFF. DNA for the CDR3: TGTGCCAGCAGCTTAGGGCGGGAGTATGGCGGGGAGCTGTTTTTT. The entire variable domain, with the rest obtained from reference TRBV7-3 and TRBJ2-2, is as follows: GAGVSQTPSNKVTEKGKYVELRCDPISGHTALYWYRQSLGQGPEFLIYFQGTGAADDSGLPNDRFFAVRPEGSVSTLKIQRTERGDSAVYLCASSLGREYGGELFFGEGSRLTVL.

This clonotype turned up a few times. The V call is TRBV7-9, the J call TRBJ2-1; 14 bases align to TRBD2. There are 15 residues in the CDR3. Germline V gene sequence: CDR1 SEHNR, CDR2 FQNEAQ (reference sequence). V shed 5 bases, J shed 9 bases, and the junction held 6 bases outside the gene matches. CDR3 sequence reads: CASSPPGLAGVEQFF. The CDR3 DNA sequence: TGTGCCAGCAGCCCACCGGGACTAGCGGGAGTTGAGCAGTTCTTC.

The chain links TRBV5-1 to TRBJ2-1; TRBD2 aligns across 8 bases. The CDR3 consists of 15 residues. V dropped 0 bases and J dropped 15; count of bases not matched to a gene: 14. Germline V CDR1 and CDR2: SGHRS, YFSETQ. The CDR3 here is CASSLGGGPSGSTFF. CDR3 DNA sequence: TGCGCCAGCAGCTTGGGGGGGGGCCCCAGCGGGAGTACGTTCTTC.

This clonotype showed up many times. The chain links TRBV6-5 to TRBJ1-6; D not certain. V was clipped by 7 bases and J by 5 bases, with 9 bases between them. The CDR3 is 13 amino acids. Germline assignment: CDR1 MNHEY and CDR2 SVGAGI. The CDR3 DNA is TGTGCCAGCATTCGAGGGAATAATTCACCCCTCCACTTT. It encodes CASIRGNNSPLHF.

Ten or more counts support this clonotype. The germline gene is not matched at one end of the junction; a read error may be the cause. The rearrangement uses TRBV7-7 and TRBJ2-7; no clear D. This CDR3 region has 13 residues. CDR1 and CDR2 from the germline V gene are SSHAT and FNYEAQ (reference sequence). DNA of the CDR3: TGTGCTAGCAGCTCCACCCACAGTGAAGAGCAGTACTTC. It specifies CASSSTHSEEQYF.

The chain combines TRBV7-3 with TRBJ1-2; 9 nucleotides agree with TRBD1. Germline V gene sequence: CDR1 SGHTA, CDR2 FQGTGA. The CDR3 is made up of 13 amino acids. V lost 5 bases, J lost 10 bases, and 8 bases stayed unmatched. The CDR3 coding sequence is TGTGCCAGCAGCGACCGGACAGGGGATGACTACACCTTC. Translated, it gives CASSDRTGDDYTF.